Sequencing of this T cell receptor beta chain was carried out in a study of blood T cell repertoires in COVID-19 (dated by TCRdb to about 2020). Notes on the research overall: Samples from collaborators originated in the United States, Italy and Spain and spanned both the acute and convalescent phases of COVID-19. A de-identified subject ID, COVID-19 status, age in years and sex were almost always included in the sample metadata. The repertoires were made available in a free public database intended to serve as a resource for research on the immune response to SARS-CoV-2. The prospective study material was composed of cDNA or gDNA derived from T cells, B-cell-depleted T cells, or PBMCs. The dataset comprised deeply sampled blood TCRbeta repertoires from subjects exposed to, actively infected with, or recovered from COVID-19. Where available, HLA class I and class II types were obtained from metadata supplied by the sample provider rather than from assay-based typing. The samples were drawn from two sources: the first 160 participants of the ongoing ImmuneRACE study, and approximately 1,300 subjects contributed by 6 global collaborators.

The germline V gene (reference sequence) supplies CDR1 GTSNPN and CDR2 SVGIG. There are 14 amino acids in the CDR3, from cysteine to phenylalanine inclusive. The entry retains the CDR3 DNA only, 42 bases that are in frame from base 1. V is cut by 1 base and J by 8 bases, and the space between the germline ends is 14 bases. For this clone: Its antigen target is currently unknown. No base-level quality is on record; no much larger clone is a single base apart.

Results and caveats for the whole study, not just this receptor: The amount of clinical and demographic metadata varied by source and participant and was provided uncurated.

TCRbeta CDR3 regions were amplified from genomic DNA using the immunoSEQ Assay, a bias-controlled multiplex PCR. In the original analysis: The number of nucleated cells in each sample was estimated by amplification of reference gene primers within the assay. To quantify the absolute abundance of each unique TCRbeta CDR3 rearrangement, sequence reads were collapsed and filtered. For each sample, productive Simpson clonality was calculated by taking the square root of Simpson's diversity index across productive rearrangements. The table was pulled from immuneACCESS by TCRdb, which kept in-frame rearrangements only. Such tables lose some clones; where checked, under half of the loss comes from unresolved V genes, and the rest has no known cause. The V and J calls and clone size were taken over from that table, and D and trimming were inferred from the DNA. The sample table lists about 440,000 clones, approximately 90% of them with a count of one. The ten biggest clones cover over 10% of the sample.

In Seattle, one collaborating source enrolled patients while the infection was active and tracked those patients longitudinally over the course of disease. The collaborating institutions used their own protocols to collect whole blood in K2EDTA tubes. For TCRbeta analysis, collaborators shipped samples as frozen whole blood, isolated PBMCs, or DNA extracted from either of those sample types. The clonotype was recovered from a woman between 45 and 65 years old with COVID-19, enrolled during active disease. The sample comprised peripheral blood. Rearrangement joined TRBV30 to TRBJ1-4; the D gene is perhaps TRBD1, from 5 matching bases. The DNA reads TGTGCCTGGAGTGCAGGGCACCGGGTGGAAAAACTGTTTTTT. The encoded protein is CAWSAGHRVEKLFF.